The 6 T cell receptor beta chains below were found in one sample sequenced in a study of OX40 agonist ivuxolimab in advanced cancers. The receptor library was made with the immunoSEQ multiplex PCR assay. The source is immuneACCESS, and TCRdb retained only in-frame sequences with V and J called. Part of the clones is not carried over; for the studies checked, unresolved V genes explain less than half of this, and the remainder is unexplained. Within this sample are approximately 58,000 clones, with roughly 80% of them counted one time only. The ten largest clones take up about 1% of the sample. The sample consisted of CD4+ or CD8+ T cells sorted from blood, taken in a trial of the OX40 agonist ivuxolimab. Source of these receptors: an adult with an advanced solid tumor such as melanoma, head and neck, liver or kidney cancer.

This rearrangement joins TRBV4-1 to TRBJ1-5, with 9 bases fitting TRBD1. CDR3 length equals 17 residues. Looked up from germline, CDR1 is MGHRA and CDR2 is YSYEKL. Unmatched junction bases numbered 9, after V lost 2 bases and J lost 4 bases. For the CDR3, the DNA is TGCGCCAGCAGCCAACGTGAGGGACAGGGTGGAAATCAGCCCCAGCATTTT. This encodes CASSQREGQGGNQPQHF.

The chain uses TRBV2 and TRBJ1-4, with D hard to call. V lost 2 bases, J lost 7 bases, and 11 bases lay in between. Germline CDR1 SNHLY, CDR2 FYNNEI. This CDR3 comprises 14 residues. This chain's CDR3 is CASSEWGKGEKLFF. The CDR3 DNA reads TGTGCCAGCAGTGAATGGGGAAAGGGTGAAAAACTGTTTTTT.

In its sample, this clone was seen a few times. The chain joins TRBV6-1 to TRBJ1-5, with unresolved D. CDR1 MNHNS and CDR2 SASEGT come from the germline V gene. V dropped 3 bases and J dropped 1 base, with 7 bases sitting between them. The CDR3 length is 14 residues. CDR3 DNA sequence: TGTGCCAGCAGTGACAATGGAAGCAATCAGCCCCAGCATTTT. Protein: CASSDNGSNQPQHF.

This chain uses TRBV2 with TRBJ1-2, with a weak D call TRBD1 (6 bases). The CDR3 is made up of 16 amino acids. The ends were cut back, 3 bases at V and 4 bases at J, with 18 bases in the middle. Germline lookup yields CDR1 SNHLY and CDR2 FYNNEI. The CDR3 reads CASSDYRGHLVYGYTF. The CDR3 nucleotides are TGTGCCAGCAGTGATTATCGGGGGCACCTTGTCTATGGCTACACCTTC.

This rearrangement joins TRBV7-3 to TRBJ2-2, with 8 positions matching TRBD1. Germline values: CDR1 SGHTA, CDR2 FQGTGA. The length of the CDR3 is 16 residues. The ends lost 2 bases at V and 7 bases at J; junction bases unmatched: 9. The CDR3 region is CASSLRQGADGGELFF. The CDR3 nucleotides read TGTGCCAGCAGCTTACGGCAGGGGGCCGATGGCGGGGAGCTGTTTTTT.

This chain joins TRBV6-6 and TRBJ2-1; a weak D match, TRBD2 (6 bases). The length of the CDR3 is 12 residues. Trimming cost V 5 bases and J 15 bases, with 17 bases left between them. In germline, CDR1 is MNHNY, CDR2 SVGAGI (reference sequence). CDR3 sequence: CASSHLRDFPFF. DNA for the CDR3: TGTGCCAGCAGTCACCTCCGGGACTTTCCGTTCTTC.